The next 25 T cell receptor beta chains were all read from a single sample in a study of blood T cells in healthy people across ages. Alongside a J-beta primer mix, a sample-barcoded 5' primer served in a second PCR lasting roughly 6 to 12 cycles. In TCRdb, the 5' RACE reads were re-called with MiXCR into one record per CDR3 protein. The sample yields roughly 2 million distinct CDR3 sequences, around 48% seen once. Sequencing was done on a sample of blood. The receptor source for this set is a woman in her thirties or forties in good health.

The chain couples TRBV20-1 to TRBJ2-6; either TRBD1 or TRBD2 may supply D (5 bases each). The CDR3 has 15 amino acids. Trimming cost V 5 bases and J 3 bases, with 14 bases left between them. Germline V lookup: CDR1 DFQATT, CDR2 SNEGSKA (reference sequence). The CDR3 DNA is TGCAGTGCTTCCGGGGCCGACGGTGGGGCCAACGTCCTGACTTTC. Translation gives CSASGADGGANVLTF.

The chain has TRBV28 and TRBJ1-2; 7 positions agree with TRBD1. The length of the CDR3 is 16 residues. V lost 5 bases and J lost 7; bases outside the gene matches: 16. Germline CDR1 is MDHEN and CDR2 is SYDVKM. CDR3 coding DNA: TGTGCCAGCAGTCCCAACCCCCACACAGGGGACTGTGGCTACACCTTC. It codes for CASSPNPHTGDCGYTF.

This clonotype occurred a few times. The rearrangement uses TRBV4-3 and TRBJ2-7; tentatively, D is TRBD2 (6 bases). This CDR3 comprises 15 residues. V was clipped by 3 bases and J by 4 bases, with 16 bases between them. The germline gives CDR1 LGHNA, CDR2 YSLEER. The CDR3 DNA follows: TGCGCCAGCAGCCAGACCTCCGGGACTGGTTACGAGCAGTACTTC. This gives the protein CASSQTSGTGYEQYF.

This clonotype was seen a handful of times. The rearrangement joins TRBV5-1 to TRBJ1-1; tentative D call: TRBD1 (6 bases). Trimming took 3 bases from V and 3 from J, leaving 9 bases between them. There are 13 residues in the CDR3. CDR1 SGHRS and CDR2 YFSETQ come from the germline V gene. CDR3 loop: CASSSDSYTEAFF. The DNA for the CDR3 is TGCGCCAGCAGCTCGGACAGCTACACTGAAGCTTTCTTT.

DNA of the CDR3: TGCAGTGCTAGGGTACCGGGTCTGGAAAACTACGAGCAGTACTTC. Translated, it gives CSARVPGLENYEQYF. J is TRBJ2-7 and V is TRBV20-1; D unclear. Germline loops: CDR1 DFQATT, CDR2 SNEGSKA (reference sequence). V was cut by 3 bases and J by 3 bases, with 18 bases left in between. This CDR3 comprises 15 residues.

The chain uses TRBV6-2 or TRBV6-3 and TRBJ2-3; 11 positions agree with TRBD2. From germline, CDR1 is MNHEY and CDR2 SVGEGT. The CDR3 runs 16 residues. After removal of 4 bases from V and 2 bases from J, the junction contained 5 bases not matched to a gene. As DNA, the CDR3 is TGTGCCAGCAGTTCGCCGACTAGCGGGGTCACAGATACGCAGTATTTT. Translated: CASSSPTSGVTDTQYF.

The J gene is TRBJ2-1, the V gene TRBV10-3; tentative D call: TRBD1 (5 bases). Germline V CDR1 and CDR2: ENHRY, SYGVKD. The CDR3 consists of 12 residues. Between the trimmed V and J ends, which lost 10 bases and 7 bases, there was a span of 14 bases. CDR3 DNA sequence: TGTGCCACCAGGTCGCAGGGTAATGAGCAGTTCTTC. This sequence encodes CATRSQGNEQFF.

The rearrangement links TRBV6-2 or TRBV6-3 to TRBJ2-7; 10 nucleotides agree with TRBD1. Germline trimming cut 5 bases from V and 0 bases from J; bases unmatched to any gene: 7. This CDR3 is 16 amino acids long. Germline V gene lookup returns CDR1 MNHEY and CDR2 SVGEGT. CDR3 coding DNA: TGTGCCAGCAGTGTCGACAGGGACAGGGGCTCCTACGAGCAGTACTTC. Protein: CASSVDRDRGSYEQYF.

In its sample, this clonotype was seen a few times. J is TRBJ2-5 and V is TRBV7-2; 7 bases line up with TRBD1. V lost 3 bases to trimming and J lost 3 bases; unmatched junction nucleotides: 4. The CDR3 totals 14 residues. Germline values: CDR1 SGHTA, CDR2 FQGNSA. In DNA, the CDR3 is TGTGCCAGCAGCTTCAACAGGGGAGAAGAGACCCAGTACTTC. It specifies CASSFNRGEETQYF.

The rearrangement uses TRBV7-6 and TRBJ2-3; D remains ambiguous. The CDR3 is made up of 14 amino acids. V lost 5 bases to trimming and J lost 3 bases, with 12 bases between them. Germline assignment: CDR1 SGHVS and CDR2 FNYEAQ. The CDR3, as DNA: TGTGCCAGCAGCCCCCCCGAGGTGACAGATACGCAGTATTTT. Encoded protein: CASSPPEVTDTQYF.

The chain employs TRBV11-2 and TRBJ2-7, with D perhaps matching TRBD1 (5 bases). Germline V gene sequence: CDR1 SGHAT, CDR2 FQNNGV. This CDR3 region has 13 residues. V shed 5 bases and J shed 5 bases, with 13 bases lying between them. CDR3 loop: CASSLSGFHEQYF. The CDR3 region has the DNA TGTGCCAGCAGCCTTTCAGGGTTCCACGAGCAGTACTTC.

The table lists this clonotype with a few counts. This chain uses TRBV7-2 with TRBJ1-5; D unresolved. The CDR3 is 13 amino acids. V lost 1 base and J 2 bases, leaving 3 bases between the germline ends. Germline V gene lookup returns CDR1 SGHTA and CDR2 FQGNSA. The CDR3 here is CASSLVRNQPQHF. DNA of the CDR3: TGTGCCAGCAGCTTAGTCCGCAATCAGCCCCAGCATTTT.

Turning to this clonotype: The junction departs from the called germline gene at one end, perhaps through a read error. This sequence joins TRBV15 and TRBJ2-5; 10 bases are a match to TRBD2. There are 15 residues in the CDR3. The V gene's germline CDR1 is LNHNV and CDR2 YYDKDF (reference sequence). CDR3 sequence reads: CATSFRTSGQETRYF. The CDR3 nucleotides read TGTGCCACCAGCTTCCGGACTAGCGGACAAGAGACCCGGTACTTC.

In its sample, this clonotype was seen once. The V gene is TRBV6-1, the J gene TRBJ2-5, with D possibly being TRBD1 (6 bases). The length of the CDR3 is 14 residues. V was clipped by 8 bases and J by 2 bases, with 15 bases between them. CDR1 and CDR2 (germline): MNHNS, SASEGT. In DNA form, the CDR3 reads TGTGCCAGCTTCGAAGGGGGAGTTCAAGAGACCCAGTACTTC. Its translation: CASFEGGVQETQYF.

Concerning this clonotype: Mismatch with germline at one junction end may stem from a read error. The genes are TRBV7-2 and TRBJ1-2; 7 bases fit TRBD1. The CDR3 runs to 14 residues. The V gene's germline CDR1 is SGHTA and CDR2 FQGNSA. Here the CDR3 DNA reads TGTGCCAACAGCTTAGCAGGGGGTGCCGATGGCTACACCTTC. Its protein product is CANSLAGGADGYTF.

The CDR3 DNA reads as TGTGCCAGCAGTCCGGGGACAGGGGAATGGAATTCACCCCTCCACTTT. Protein sequence: CASSPGTGEWNSPLHF. The chain combines TRBV27 with TRBJ1-6; 10 bases are a match to TRBD1. The germline V gene encodes CDR1 MNHEY and CDR2 SMNVEV (reference sequence). The CDR3 has 16 residues. Trimming took 5 bases from V and 7 from J; bases not matched to a gene: 8.

V is TRBV4-1 and J is TRBJ1-5; TRBD1 matches at 9 bases. Germline V lookup: CDR1 MGHRA, CDR2 YSYEKL. The length of the CDR3 is 16 residues. V shed 4 bases and J 6 bases; nucleotides not matched to a gene: 10. CDR3 bases: TGCGCCAGCAGCCCATATGAGGGACAGGGCCCTCAGCCCCAGCATTTT. Protein: CASSPYEGQGPQPQHF.

V and J are TRBV12-3 or TRBV12-4 and TRBJ2-7; no definite D call. CDR3 length equals 12 residues. The ends were cut back, 2 bases at V and 6 bases at J, with 8 bases in the middle. CDR3 DNA sequence: TGTGCCAGCAGTTTAACGCGAAGCGAGCAGTACTTC. Residues: CASSLTRSEQYF.

V and J are TRBV7-8 and TRBJ2-1, with 7 bases lining up with TRBD1. CDR1 is SGHVS and CDR2 is FQNEAQ in the germline V gene. The ends lost 5 bases at V and 6 bases at J; junction bases unmatched: 10. This CDR3 contains 15 residues. The CDR3 DNA reads TGTGCCAGCAGCCCTGGTGGCAGGGACAGCAATGAGCAGTTCTTC. This sequence encodes CASSPGGRDSNEQFF.

CDR3 sequence: CASSLASGGGSNQFF. DNA for the CDR3: TGCGCCAGCAGCTTGGCTTCGGGAGGAGGTAGTAACCAGTTCTTC. This chain links TRBV5-1 with TRBJ2-1; 7 nucleotides agree with TRBD2. The trim removed 0 bases at V and 13 bases at J, leaving 13 bases unmatched. CDR3 length: 15 residues. Germline CDR1 and CDR2: SGHRS and YFSETQ.

This chain joins TRBV6-2 or TRBV6-3 and TRBJ2-1; TRBD2 aligns across 13 bases. CDR1 is MNHEY, CDR2 SVGEGT, per germline. Germline trimming cut 7 bases from V and 8 bases from J; bases unmatched to any gene: 14. The length of the CDR3 is 17 residues. CDR3 sequence: CASTRLAGGHRSDEQFF. For the CDR3, the DNA is TGTGCCAGCACCCGACTAGCGGGGGGCCACAGGAGCGATGAGCAGTTCTTC.

This clonotype was counted only a few times. This chain links TRBV11-1 with TRBJ2-1; D gene ambiguous. The CDR3 is 15 residues long. Germline CDR1 reads SGHAT; CDR2 reads FQDESV (reference sequence). V lost 4 bases to trimming and J lost 0 bases, with 10 bases between them. CDR3 loop: CASSSTPSSYNEQFF. CDR3 bases: TGTGCCAGCAGCTCGACACCGAGCTCCTACAATGAGCAGTTCTTC. Full variable domain (rest looked up from reference TRBV11-1 and TRBJ2-1): EAEVAQSPRYKITEKSQAVAFWCDPISGHATLYWYRQILGQGPELLVQFQDESVVDDSQLPKDRFSAERLKGVDSTLKIQPAELGDSAMYLCASSSTPSSYNEQFFGPGTRLTVL.

CDR3 sequence reads: CSARDDQAGHDEQFF. The CDR3 bases are TGCAGTGCTAGAGATGACCAGGCAGGGCACGATGAGCAGTTCTTC. This rearrangement joins TRBV20-1 to TRBJ2-1, with D maybe TRBD1 (5 bases). The CDR3 spans 15 residues. The V end lost 0 bases, the J end lost 8 bases, and 17 bases lay between the germline ends. Germline loops: CDR1 DFQATT, CDR2 SNEGSKA (reference sequence).

The chain carries TRBV2 and TRBJ2-5; D call uncertain. V gave up 8 bases and J gave up 3 bases, with 7 bases separating them. Germline lookup yields CDR1 SNHLY and CDR2 FYNNEI. The length of the CDR3 is 11 residues. In nucleotides, the CDR3 is TGTGCCAGCCACAAAGAAGAGACCCAGTACTTC. Amino acid sequence: CASHKEETQYF.

The CDR3 is CASSTLGGGQETQFF. CDR3 DNA sequence: TGTGCCAGCAGCACTCTCGGTGGAGGTCAAGAGACCCAGTTCTTC. This chain joins TRBV7-3 and TRBJ2-5, with D maybe TRBD2 (5 bases). Judging by the DNA end, TRBJ2-1 fits better; the J call may be wrong. CDR1 and CDR2 (germline): SGHTA, FQGTGA. The CDR3 spans 15 residues.